Listed here are 15 T cell receptor beta chains from one sample, sequenced in a study of cytomegalovirus exposure and HLA in healthy donors. Use of 60 Vbeta and 13 Jbeta primers characterized the PCR. Using immunoSEQ multiplex PCR, the repertoire was profiled, and TCRdb retains in-frame clones only, with some absent. Seen here are about 160,000 clones, approximately 85% observed once, and the top ten hold roughly 6.8%. Sequencing input: PBMCs. The origin of the receptors is a man aged 45 to 65 in good health and CMV-seropositive.

This sequence joins TRBV5-4 and TRBJ2-3, with 7 bases identical to TRBD2. The V gene's germline CDR1 is SGHNT and CDR2 YYREEE (reference sequence). With 5 bases clipped from V and 4 bases from J, the junction kept 10 bases outside the gene matches. The CDR3 has 15 amino acids. This chain's CDR3 is CASRRGRSGSDTQYF. The CDR3 nucleotides read TGTGCCAGCAGACGCGGGAGATCAGGCTCAGATACGCAGTATTTT.

This chain links TRBV15 with TRBJ1-5; D not certain. Trimming left V 2 bases short and J 2 bases short, with 7 bases between. Germline V gene data show CDR1 as LNHNV and CDR2 as YYDKDF (reference sequence). This CDR3 is built from 14 residues. CDR3 nucleotide sequence: TGTGCCACCAGCAGAAAGCTGGGCAATCAGCCCCAGCATTTT. Translation gives CATSRKLGNQPQHF.

The rearrangement links TRBV5-1 to TRBJ2-7; 8 nucleotides align to TRBD2. Germline CDR1 and CDR2: SGHRS and YFSETQ. This CDR3 is built from 15 residues. V shed 0 bases, J shed 3 bases, and the junction held 5 bases outside the gene matches. CDR3 DNA sequence: TGCGCCAGCAGCTTGGTTCGGGGGGGGGTCTACGAGCAGTACTTC. Its protein is CASSLVRGGVYEQYF.

This chain uses TRBV2 with TRBJ1-2; D might be TRBD1 (6 bases). The CDR3 is made up of 14 amino acids. The germline V gene has CDR1 SNHLY and CDR2 FYNNEI. Trimming stripped 0 bases from V and 5 bases from J, with 10 bases between. In nucleotides, the CDR3 is TGTGCCAGCAGTGAAGCCTACAGGGATTATGGCTACACCTTC. This encodes CASSEAYRDYGYTF.

The DNA of the CDR3 is TGTGCCAGCAGTTTAGCCTCAGGGGGCCAAGAGACCCAGTACTTC. It translates to CASSLASGGQETQYF. The chain joins TRBV28 to TRBJ2-5; 7 bases map to TRBD1. The CDR3 consists of 15 residues. V was pared by 2 bases and J by 1 base, with 4 bases of the junction left unmatched. CDR1 and CDR2 (germline): MDHEN, SYDVKM.

This rearrangement joins TRBV9 to TRBJ1-2; D is possibly TRBD1 (6 bases). The CDR3 has 13 amino acids. The germline V gene encodes CDR1 SGDLS and CDR2 YYNGEE. Trimming removed 3 bases at V and 7 bases at J, with 13 bases between. CDR3 bases: TGTGCCAGCAGCGCCCGGACAGCAAGTGGCTACACCTTC. Amino acid sequence: CASSARTASGYTF.

Only one count was recorded for this clone. The V call is TRBV28, the J call TRBJ2-7, with 8 positions matching TRBD2. CDR1 MDHEN and CDR2 SYDVKM come from the germline V gene. This CDR3 has 14 residues. The ends lost 6 bases at V and 7 bases at J; junction bases unmatched: 11. The CDR3 bases are TGTGCCAGCAGGGCCGGGACTAGTATGAGAGAGCAGTACTTC. It translates to CASRAGTSMREQYF.

The sample holds a few counts of this clone. The gene calls are TRBV15 and TRBJ2-2; 10 bases map to TRBD2. V shed 6 bases and J 3 bases; nucleotides not matched to a gene: 10. Germline CDR1 and CDR2: LNHNV and YYDKDF (reference sequence). The CDR3 has 17 residues. CDR3 region: CATRVASGSRHTGELFF. CDR3 coding DNA: TGTGCCACCAGGGTGGCTAGCGGGAGTAGGCACACCGGGGAGCTGTTTTTT.

This chain joins TRBV5-1 and TRBJ2-5, with 8 bases identical to TRBD2. CDR1 is SGHRS, CDR2 YFSETQ, per germline. The J segment lost 5 bases and the V segment lost 3 bases, leaving 15 bases of the junction unmatched. The CDR3 is 17 residues long. CDR3: CASSSLRGAGAGETQYF. In DNA, the CDR3 is TGCGCCAGCAGCTCCCTGAGAGGAGCGGGAGCCGGGGAGACCCAGTACTTC.

This sequence joins TRBV27 and TRBJ2-7; D is perhaps TRBD1 (6 bases). The germline gives CDR1 MNHEY, CDR2 SMNVEV (reference sequence). Trimming pared 3 bases from V and 2 bases from J, leaving 14 bases between. This CDR3 contains 15 residues. In nucleotides, the CDR3 is TGTGCCAGCAGTTTTTCAGGGGATGAACCCTACGAGCAGTACTTC. Its translation is CASSFSGDEPYEQYF.

The chain links TRBV10-2 to TRBJ2-3; D possibly corresponds to TRBD1 (6 bases). The V gene's germline CDR1 is WSHSY and CDR2 SAAADI. Trimming stripped 6 bases from V and 5 bases from J, with 18 bases between. There are 15 residues in the CDR3. CDR3 in amino acids: CASRPRGQVGDTQYF. The CDR3 DNA follows: TGCGCCAGCAGACCTCGGGGACAAGTGGGAGATACGCAGTATTTT.

The V gene is TRBV5-1, the J gene TRBJ2-1; 7 bases align to TRBD2. CDR1 and CDR2 from the germline V gene are SGHRS and YFSETQ. V lost 0 bases to trimming and J lost 9 bases; unmatched junction nucleotides: 12. The CDR3 sequence is 16 residues long. The CDR3 sequence: CASSLAVGGPGSEQFF. The CDR3 DNA is TGCGCCAGCAGCTTGGCAGTGGGAGGGCCGGGGAGTGAGCAGTTCTTC.

V gene TRBV5-1 combines with J gene TRBJ1-4; perhaps TRBD1 as D (6 bases). There are 14 residues in the CDR3. Trimming cost V 0 bases and J 7 bases, with 10 bases left between them. The germline V gene has CDR1 SGHRS and CDR2 YFSETQ. CDR3 DNA: TGCGCCAGCAGCTTGGGACAGGCCGGTGAAAAACTGTTTTTT. Its translation is CASSLGQAGEKLFF.

This rearrangement joins TRBV30 to TRBJ2-7; 8 bases line up with TRBD1. The CDR3 length is 15 residues. Germline CDR1 GTSNPN, CDR2 SVGIG (reference sequence). The V gene end was trimmed by 0 bases and the J gene end by 3 bases; junction bases not matched to a gene: 7. The CDR3 bases are TGTGCCTGGAGTGTGCGGACAGGGAGGAGCTACGAGCAGTACTTC. As protein: CAWSVRTGRSYEQYF.

In this sample, this clone turned up a few times. This rearrangement joins TRBV2 to TRBJ2-7, with TRBD2 matching over 8 bases. CDR1 is SNHLY and CDR2 is FYNNEI in the germline V gene. Trimming took 2 bases from V and 6 from J; bases not matched to a gene: 9. The CDR3 runs to 15 residues. The CDR3: CASSELLAGLGEQYF. In DNA form, the CDR3 reads TGTGCCAGCAGTGAATTGTTAGCGGGGTTGGGCGAGCAGTACTTC.